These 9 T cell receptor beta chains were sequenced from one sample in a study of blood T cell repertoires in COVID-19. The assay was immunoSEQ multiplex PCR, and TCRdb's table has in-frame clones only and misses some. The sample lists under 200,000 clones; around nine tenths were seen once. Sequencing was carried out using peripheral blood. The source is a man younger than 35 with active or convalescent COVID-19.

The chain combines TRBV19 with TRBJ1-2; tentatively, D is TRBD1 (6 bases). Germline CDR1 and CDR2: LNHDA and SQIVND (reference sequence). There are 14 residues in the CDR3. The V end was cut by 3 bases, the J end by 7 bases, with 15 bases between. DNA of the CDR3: TGTGCCAGTAGTATTTACGCAGGGGCGGTTGGCTACACCTTC. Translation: CASSIYAGAVGYTF.

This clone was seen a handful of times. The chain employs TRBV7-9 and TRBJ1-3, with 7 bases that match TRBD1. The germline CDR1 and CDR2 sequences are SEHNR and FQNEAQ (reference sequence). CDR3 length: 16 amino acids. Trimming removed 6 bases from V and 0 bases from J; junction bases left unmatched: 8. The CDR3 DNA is TGTGCCAGCAGTTCGACAGGGCGAAACTCTGGAAACACCATATATTTT. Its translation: CASSSTGRNSGNTIYF.

In DNA, the CDR3 is TGTGCCAGCTCCGAGCGGGGGTACACAGATACGCAGTATTTT. Protein sequence: CASSERGYTDTQYF. This chain connects TRBV6-5 to TRBJ2-3; 8 nucleotides match TRBD2. This CDR3 is 14 amino acids long. V shed 8 bases, J shed 2 bases, and the junction held 6 bases outside the gene matches. Germline lookup yields CDR1 MNHEY and CDR2 SVGAGI.

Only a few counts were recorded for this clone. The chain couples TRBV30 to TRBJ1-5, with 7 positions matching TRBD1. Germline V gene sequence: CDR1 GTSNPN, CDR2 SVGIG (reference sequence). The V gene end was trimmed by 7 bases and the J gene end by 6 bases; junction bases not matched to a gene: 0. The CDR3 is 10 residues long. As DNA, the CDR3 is TGTGCCTCAGGGGGTCAGCCCCAGCATTTT. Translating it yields CASGGQPQHF.

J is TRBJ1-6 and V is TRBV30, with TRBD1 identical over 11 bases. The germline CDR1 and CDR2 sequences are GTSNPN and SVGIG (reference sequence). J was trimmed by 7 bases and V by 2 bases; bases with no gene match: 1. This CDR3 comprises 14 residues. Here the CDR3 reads CAWSRDRGNSPLHF. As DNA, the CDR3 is TGTGCCTGGAGTAGGGACAGGGGGAATTCACCCCTCCACTTT. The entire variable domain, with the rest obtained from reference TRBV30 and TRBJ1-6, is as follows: SQTIHQWPATLVQPVGSPLSLECTVEGTSNPNLYWYRQAAGRGLQLLFYSVGIGQISSEVPQNLSASRPQDRQFILSSKKLLLSDSGFYLCAWSRDRGNSPLHFGNGTRLTVT.

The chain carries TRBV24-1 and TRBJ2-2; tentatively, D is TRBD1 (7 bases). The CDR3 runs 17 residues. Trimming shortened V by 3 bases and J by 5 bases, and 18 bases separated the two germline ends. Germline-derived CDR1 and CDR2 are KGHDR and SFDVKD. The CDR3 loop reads CATSDTQGGRVTGELFF. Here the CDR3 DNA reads TGTGCCACCAGTGATACGCAGGGGGGAAGGGTAACCGGGGAGCTGTTTTTT.

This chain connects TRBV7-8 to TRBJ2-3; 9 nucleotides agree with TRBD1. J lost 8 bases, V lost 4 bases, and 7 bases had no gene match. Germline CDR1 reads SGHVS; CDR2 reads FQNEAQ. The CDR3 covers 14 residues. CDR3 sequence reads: CASSYGTGRGTQYF. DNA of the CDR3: TGTGCCAGCAGCTACGGGACAGGGCGGGGTACGCAGTATTTT.

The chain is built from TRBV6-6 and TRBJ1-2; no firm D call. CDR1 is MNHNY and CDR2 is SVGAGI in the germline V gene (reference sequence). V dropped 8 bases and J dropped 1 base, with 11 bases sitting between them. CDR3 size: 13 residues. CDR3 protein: CASLPRFNYGYTF. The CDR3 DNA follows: TGTGCCAGCCTCCCCAGATTTAACTATGGCTACACCTTC.

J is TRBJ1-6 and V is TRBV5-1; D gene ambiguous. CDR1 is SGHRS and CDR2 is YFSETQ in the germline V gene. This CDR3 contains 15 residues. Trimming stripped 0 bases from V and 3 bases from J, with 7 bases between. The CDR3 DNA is TGCGCCAGCAGCTTGGGACCGGGCTATAATTCACCCCTCCACTTT. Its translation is CASSLGPGYNSPLHF.